Below, 14 T cell receptor beta chains from the same sample are listed, as sequenced in a study of cytotoxic CD8 clonotypes in ibrutinib-treated CLL. The table came from immunoSEQ multiplex PCR; TCRdb's copy has only in-frame clones and leaves some out. The table includes some 120,000 clones, approximately 58% detected once. This material consisted of PBMCs, taken after 24 months of ibrutinib treatment. The receptors originated from a human donor with chronic lymphocytic leukemia.

In its sample, this clone was seen a few times. The gene calls are TRBV30 and TRBJ2-1, with 7 bases aligning to TRBD2. The CDR3 is made up of 13 amino acids. Germline V gene data show CDR1 as GTSNPN and CDR2 as SVGIG (reference sequence). The junction had 8 bases not matched to a gene; V was cut back by 6 bases and J by 6 bases. CDR3 amino acids: CACDLGGTNEQFF. In DNA, the CDR3 is TGTGCCTGTGATTTGGGGGGGACCAATGAGCAGTTCTTC.

The chain employs TRBV18 and TRBJ2-5, with 7 bases aligning to TRBD1. The CDR3 totals 13 residues. With V trimmed by 6 bases and J by 3 bases, 4 bases remained unmatched. Germline V gene sequence: CDR1 KGHSH, CDR2 LQKENI. As DNA, the CDR3 is TGTGCCAGCTCCCAAGGACAGGAAGAGACCCAGTACTTC. It encodes CASSQGQEETQYF.

The sample holds a few counts of this clone. The chain employs TRBV19 and TRBJ1-2, with TRBD1 matching over 7 bases. The CDR3 runs 18 residues. Germline CDR1 is LNHDA and CDR2 is SQIVND (reference sequence). Trimming removed 9 bases from V and 4 bases from J; junction bases left unmatched: 23. CDR3 coding DNA: TGTGCCAGCAGACCCCTCAGTACTGCGACAGGGCTTCGCTATGGCTACACCTTC. As protein: CASRPLSTATGLRYGYTF.

The table lists this clone with a few counts. Written as DNA, the CDR3 is TGCGCCAGCAGTCTGGGCACAGTGAAAACCTACGAGCAGTACTTC. As protein: CASSLGTVKTYEQYF. The chain has TRBV5-1 and TRBJ2-7; D uncertain. Trimming took 5 bases from V and 2 from J, leaving 17 bases between them. CDR3 length equals 15 residues. Germline V gene sequence: CDR1 SGHRS, CDR2 YFSETQ.

This sequence joins TRBV25-1 and TRBJ1-4; D is perhaps TRBD1 (6 bases). V shed 5 bases and J shed 11 bases, with 15 bases lying between them. This CDR3 is 13 amino acids long. Germline V gene sequence: CDR1 MGHDK, CDR2 SYGVNS. DNA for the CDR3: TGTGCCAGCAGTTTATTGGGGGCGCAGAAACTGTTTTTT. This translates into CASSLLGAQKLFF.

This clone has a handful of counts. This sequence joins TRBV19 and TRBJ1-5, with 9 bases that match TRBD1. The CDR3 consists of 15 residues. V lost 4 bases and J lost 4; bases outside the gene matches: 5. Germline-derived CDR1 and CDR2 are LNHDA and SQIVND (reference sequence). CDR3 sequence reads: CASSREGQGNQPQHF. Here the CDR3 DNA reads TGTGCCAGTAGTAGGGAGGGACAGGGAAATCAGCCCCAGCATTTT.

V gene TRBV7-2 combines with J gene TRBJ1-3, with unresolved D. Germline V gives CDR1 SGHTA, CDR2 FQGNSA. There are 15 residues in the CDR3. V lost 3 bases and J lost 0, with 9 bases in between. CDR3 nucleotide sequence: TGTGCCAGCAGCTTGACGTACAGCTCTGGAAACACCATATATTTT. This codes for CASSLTYSSGNTIYF.

This clone was counted ten times or more. The rearrangement links TRBV6-6 to TRBJ1-6; 11 nucleotides agree with TRBD1. V shed 5 bases and J 6 bases; nucleotides not matched to a gene: 6. CDR1 MNHNY and CDR2 SVGAGI come from the germline V gene (reference sequence). The CDR3 consists of 16 residues. In DNA, the CDR3 is TGTGCCAGCAGTATCGGGACAGGGGGACCTAATTCACCCCTCCACTTT. Translated, it gives CASSIGTGGPNSPLHF.

This rearrangement joins TRBV7-8 to TRBJ2-3; TRBD2 aligns across 9 bases. The CDR3 totals 18 residues. Per the germline V gene, CDR1 is SGHVS and CDR2 is FQNEAQ. Losses at the gene ends were 3 bases for V and 0 bases for J; bases not matched to a gene: 10. CDR3 DNA sequence: TGTGCCAGCAGCTTCCACAGCGGGGGGTTCGGTAGCACAGATACGCAGTATTTT. It translates to CASSFHSGGFGSTDTQYF.

This clone was found a few times. The CDR3, as DNA: TGTGCCAGCAGTCCCTCGGGGTTATCCTATGGCTACACCTTC. Translating it yields CASSPSGLSYGYTF. The rearrangement joins TRBV2 to TRBJ1-2; D gene uncertain. This CDR3 region has 14 residues. Germline CDR1 and CDR2: SNHLY and FYNNEI. Trimming removed 5 bases from V and 4 bases from J, with 14 bases in between.

This clone showed up just a few times. The chain carries TRBV5-1 and TRBJ1-2; 8 nucleotides match TRBD1. V shed 0 bases and J 6 bases; nucleotides not matched to a gene: 7. CDR3 size: 15 residues. Germline V CDR1 and CDR2: SGHRS, YFSETQ. Written as DNA, the CDR3 is TGCGCCAGCAGCTTGGGGCAGGGGGCCAGGGATGGCTACACCTTC. Amino acids: CASSLGQGARDGYTF.

The rearrangement joins TRBV7-2 to TRBJ2-7, with 10 bases lining up with TRBD2. The CDR3 length is 16 residues. The germline CDR1 and CDR2 sequences are SGHTA and FQGNSA. V trimming: 4 bases; J trimming: 5 bases; junction bases outside the gene matches: 11. CDR3 coding DNA: TGTGCCAGCAGCTCCAGAAGCGGGGGGGCCAGGAACGAGCAGTACTTC. The encoded protein is CASSSRSGGARNEQYF.

V and J are TRBV15 and TRBJ2-3, with 10 bases identical to TRBD2. Germline CDR1 and CDR2: LNHNV and YYDKDF (reference sequence). There are 18 residues in the CDR3. The J segment lost 0 bases and the V segment lost 1 base, leaving 7 bases of the junction unmatched. CDR3 protein: CATSRVGAGGSSTDTQYF. CDR3 coding DNA: TGTGCCACCAGCAGAGTGGGAGCGGGGGGGAGTAGCACAGATACGCAGTATTTT.

The CDR3 sequence is CASSLAGEPQETQYF. CDR3 bases: TGCGCCAGCAGCTTGGCCGGGGAACCGCAAGAGACCCAGTACTTC. This chain links TRBV5-1 with TRBJ2-5; a possible D gene is TRBD2 (5 bases). V lost 0 bases, J lost 2 bases, and 11 bases lay in between. The CDR3 covers 15 residues. Germline V gives CDR1 SGHRS, CDR2 YFSETQ.